This TCR beta chain was identified during a study of T cell changes during pregnancy in multiple sclerosis. V dropped 8 bases and J dropped 6; count of bases not matched to a gene: 8. Germline V gene lookup returns CDR1 LGHNA and CDR2 YNFKEQ. CDR3 length: 14 amino acids. The assay was immunoSEQ multiplex PCR, and TCRdb's table has in-frame clones only and misses some. The sample shows around 72,000 clones, 85% to 95% of them seen only once. Sequenced material: peripheral blood, taken in the second trimester of pregnancy. The V call is TRBV4-2, the J call TRBJ1-4; 8 nucleotides align to TRBD1. The origin of this receptor is a female donor in good health, enrolled as a control in a pregnancy study. The CDR3 DNA reads TGTGCCAGCGGGAGGGCAGGGGGCTATGAAAAACTGTTTTTT. Protein: CASGRAGGYEKLFF.